These 21 T cell receptor beta chains share one sample of origin, sequenced in a study of shared clonotypes between healthy human individuals. Measured with immunoSEQ multiplex PCR; TCRdb has only the in-frame clones, and not every one. The data contain approximately 2.5 million clones, roughly 93% of them seen just once; the ten biggest clones take up 0.35% to 0.45%. The specimen was naive CD4+ T cells from PBMCs. The subset was: CD45RA+ positively selected. These receptors all stem from a man in his late teens or twenties in good health. Some clones in this sample may be carry-over from other donors' samples.

There are a few counts of this clone. The same CDR3 is also encoded by other DNA sequences in this sample. The chain carries TRBV7-9 and TRBJ1-1; TRBD1 might be the D (6 bases). V was shortened by 6 bases and J by 5 bases, with 10 bases between the two germline ends. The CDR3 is 12 amino acids. From germline, CDR1 is SEHNR and CDR2 FQNEAQ (reference sequence). The CDR3 spells CASSPTGTEAFF. The CDR3 nucleotides are TGTGCCAGCAGTCCGACAGGTACTGAAGCTTTCTTT.

The rearrangement uses TRBV5-6 and TRBJ2-5, with D possibly TRBD1 on 5 matching bases. The germline gives CDR1 SGHDT, CDR2 YYEEEE. The germline V and J ends were trimmed by 0 bases and 2 bases, with 11 bases remaining between them. The CDR3 covers 15 residues. CDR3 bases: TGTGCCAGCAGCTTGGCCAGGGCAGGGCAAGAGACCCAGTACTTC. This encodes CASSLARAGQETQYF.

This rearrangement joins TRBV5-1 to TRBJ2-7; the D gene could be TRBD1 or TRBD2 (5 bases each). Trimming took off 4 bases at V and 5 bases at J, with 16 bases between the two ends. CDR1 and CDR2 (germline): SGHRS, YFSETQ. The CDR3 consists of 14 residues. In DNA, the CDR3 is TGCGCCAGCAGCATACCAGGGACGGCCAACGAGCAGTACTTC. Translated: CASSIPGTANEQYF.

The gene calls are TRBV27 and TRBJ2-7; unclear D gene. CDR1 and CDR2 from the germline V gene are MNHEY and SMNVEV (reference sequence). This CDR3 has 13 amino acids. V lost 6 bases, J lost 4 bases, and 13 bases lay in between. The CDR3 DNA reads as TGTGCCAGCAGGGACCCGGGTCGGTACGAGCAGTACTTC. Amino acids: CASRDPGRYEQYF.

The chain has TRBV5-1 and TRBJ2-7; the match to TRBD2 covers 9 bases. The CDR3 is 15 residues long. Germline V gene lookup returns CDR1 SGHRS and CDR2 YFSETQ. The V segment lost 3 bases and the J segment 4 bases; nucleotides outside the gene matches: 8. The chain's CDR3 is CASSSLAGKNYEQYF. The DNA for the CDR3 is TGCGCCAGCAGCTCCCTAGCGGGGAAGAATTACGAGCAGTACTTC.

This chain joins TRBV5-1 and TRBJ1-2, with 9 bases matching TRBD1. Germline V CDR1 and CDR2: SGHRS, YFSETQ. The V gene end was trimmed by 2 bases and the J gene end by 7 bases; junction bases not matched to a gene: 6. This CDR3 contains 14 residues. The CDR3 region is CASSLDRGSLGYTF. CDR3 nucleotide sequence: TGCGCCAGCAGCTTAGACAGGGGGAGCCTTGGCTACACCTTC. Based on the CDR3 plus reference TRBV5-1 and TRBJ1-2, the full variable domain is KAGVTQTPRYLIKTRGQQVTLSCSPISGHRSVSWYQQTPGQGLQFLFEYFSETQRNKGNFPGRFSGRQFSNSRSEMNVSTLELGDSALYLCASSLDRGSLGYTFGSGTRLTVV.

The chain uses TRBV4-3 and TRBJ2-7; perhaps D is TRBD1 or TRBD2 (6 bases each). Germline CDR1 LGHNA, CDR2 YSLEER. The CDR3 length is 17 residues. V was pared by 3 bases and J by 2 bases, with 20 bases between. The CDR3 DNA reads as TGCGCCAGCAGCCAGACGGGGTTGCGGGACATACCCTACGAGCAGTACTTC. This sequence encodes CASSQTGLRDIPYEQYF.

The gene calls are TRBV4-1 and TRBJ2-7; 8 nucleotides line up with TRBD1. The J segment lost 4 bases and the V segment lost 8 bases, leaving 7 bases of the junction unmatched. The germline gives CDR1 MGHRA, CDR2 YSYEKL. This CDR3 is built from 13 residues. The DNA for the CDR3 is TGCGCCAGCTCCGGGACAGGTAAATACGAGCAGTACTTC. Translation gives CASSGTGKYEQYF.

The genes are TRBV11-2 and TRBJ1-5; weak D call: TRBD1 (6 bases). The germline CDR1 and CDR2 sequences are SGHAT and FQNNGV. The length of the CDR3 is 15 residues. V lost 5 bases and J lost 5, with 16 bases in between. CDR3: CASSRDIGRDQPQHF. The CDR3 DNA is TGTGCCAGCAGCCGGGACATCGGACGCGATCAGCCCCAGCATTTT.

In its sample, this clone was seen a few times. The same CDR3 arises from other DNA sequences in this sample as well. The genes are TRBV9 and TRBJ1-1, with D unresolved. The CDR3 covers 13 residues. V gave up 2 bases and J gave up 0 bases, with 5 bases separating them. Germline lookup yields CDR1 SGDLS and CDR2 YYNGEE. This CDR3 is CASSVLLNTEAFF. The CDR3 nucleotides are TGTGCCAGCAGCGTTCTTCTGAACACTGAAGCTTTCTTT.

As DNA, the CDR3 is TGTGCCTGGAGTGTATATAGGGGGTCAGATACGCAGTATTTT. Residues: CAWSVYRGSDTQYF. The chain employs TRBV30 and TRBJ2-3; D possibly corresponds to TRBD1 (6 bases). The V gene lost 0 bases and the J gene lost 4 bases, with 11 bases spanning the gap. The CDR3 is 14 amino acids. The germline gives CDR1 GTSNPN, CDR2 SVGIG (reference sequence).

This clone appeared a single time. The identical CDR3 is also encoded by other nucleotide sequences in the sample. The chain employs TRBV7-2 and TRBJ1-4; D ambiguous. Germline V lookup: CDR1 SGHTA, CDR2 FQGNSA. The V end lost 3 bases, the J end lost 8 bases, and 7 bases lay between the germline ends. This CDR3 has 12 residues. DNA for the CDR3: TGTGCCAGCAGCTTTCGTGGGGAAAAACTGTTTTTT. It yields the protein CASSFRGEKLFF.

This chain connects TRBV4-2 to TRBJ2-3; D remains ambiguous. Trimming removed 4 bases from V and 1 base from J, with 9 bases in between. Germline assignment: CDR1 LGHNA and CDR2 YNFKEQ. The CDR3 extends over 14 amino acids. The CDR3 here is CASSLVTGTDTQYF. The CDR3 DNA reads as TGTGCCAGCAGCCTGGTGACTGGCACAGATACGCAGTATTTT.

The chain couples TRBV30 to TRBJ1-2; the D gene is possibly TRBD1 (6 bases). Germline-derived CDR1 and CDR2 are GTSNPN and SVGIG (reference sequence). The CDR3 extends over 12 amino acids. V shed 7 bases and J shed 7 bases, with 16 bases lying between them. The CDR3 nucleotides are TGTGCCTCCAACCAGGGGCCGGGTGGCTACACCTTC. Translated, it gives CASNQGPGGYTF.

In its sample, this clone was seen once. The sample has other DNA sequences that encode this CDR3 too. The V call is TRBV10-3, the J call TRBJ2-7; 7 bases are shared with TRBD1. Germline V gene data show CDR1 as ENHRY and CDR2 as SYGVKD. The CDR3 runs to 12 residues. The J segment lost 3 bases and the V segment lost 4 bases, leaving 0 bases of the junction unmatched. CDR3 region: CAISGQGYEQYF. The CDR3 DNA is TGTGCCATCAGTGGACAGGGCTACGAGCAGTACTTC.

The chain recombines TRBV30 with TRBJ2-2; perhaps TRBD2 as D (6 bases). The V end lost 3 bases, the J end lost 4 bases, and 12 bases lay between the germline ends. This CDR3 has 14 amino acids. The germline V gene has CDR1 GTSNPN and CDR2 SVGIG (reference sequence). The CDR3 DNA reads TGTGCCTGGAGGCGGGACTTAACCACCGGGGAGCTGTTTTTT. It yields the protein CAWRRDLTTGELFF.

Notes on this clone: The same CDR3 arises from other DNA sequences in this sample as well. V and J are TRBV6-5 and TRBJ2-5; TRBD2 aligns across 12 bases. The CDR3 is 15 residues long. In germline, CDR1 is MNHEY, CDR2 SVGAGI. Unmatched junction bases numbered 4, after V lost 6 bases and J lost 2 bases. CDR3 protein: CASRRTSGAQETQYF. CDR3 nucleotides: TGTGCCAGCAGACGGACTAGCGGGGCGCAAGAGACCCAGTACTTC.

The chain couples TRBV25-1 to TRBJ2-5; 8 bases map to TRBD1. Trimming took 8 bases from V and 3 from J; bases not matched to a gene: 5. Germline-derived CDR1 and CDR2 are MGHDK and SYGVNS. This CDR3 is built from 13 residues. CDR3 nucleotide sequence: TGTGCCAGCTGGCCGGACAGGGAAGAGACCCAGTACTTC. Encoded protein: CASWPDREETQYF. The variable domain in full, with the rest retrieved from reference TRBV25-1 and TRBJ2-5, is EADIYQTPRYLVIGTGKKITLECSQTMGHDKMYWYQQDPGMELHLIHYSYGVNSTEKGDLSSESTVSRIRTEHFPLTLESARPSHTSQYLCASWPDREETQYFGPGTRLLVL.

V usage is TRBV11-2 and J usage is TRBJ2-5; D is unresolved. CDR1 and CDR2 from the germline V gene are SGHAT and FQNNGV. The CDR3 length is 15 residues. With 0 bases removed from V and 5 bases from J, the gap between germline ends came to 13 bases. The chain's CDR3 is CASSLEGRTAETQYF. The CDR3 nucleotides read TGTGCCAGCAGCTTAGAGGGCAGGACGGCGGAGACCCAGTACTTC.

The chain has TRBV6-6 and TRBJ2-7, with 7 nucleotides matching TRBD2. The germline gives CDR1 MNHNY, CDR2 SVGAGI (reference sequence). After removal of 4 bases from V and 7 bases from J, the junction contained 10 bases not matched to a gene. This CDR3 has 14 amino acids. CDR3 in amino acids: CASSSGGGGGEQYF. CDR3 nucleotides: TGTGCCAGCAGTTCCGGCGGGGGAGGAGGTGAGCAGTACTTC.

The chain joins TRBV7-9 to TRBJ2-7, with D possibly TRBD1 on 6 matching bases. The CDR3 covers 16 residues. Germline loops: CDR1 SEHNR, CDR2 FQNEAQ (reference sequence). V gave up 1 base and J gave up 0 bases, with 13 bases separating them. The CDR3: CASSLEETGGSYEQYF. The CDR3 nucleotides read TGTGCCAGCAGCTTAGAGGAGACAGGTGGCTCCTACGAGCAGTACTTC.